This record concerns one T cell receptor (beta chain) sequence. This clonotype appeared many times. The antigen it recognizes is unknown. Base qualities were left out, and no much larger clone turns up one base away. Inclusive of the bounding cysteine and phenylalanine, the CDR3 is 12 residues long. Solely the CDR3 DNA is kept, with 36 bases framed from the first base. V gives up 6 bases and J gives up 0 bases, and the segment between their germline ends measures 3 bases. The sample is drawn from a study of T-cell reconstitution after alpha-beta-depleted transplantation in children (dated by TCRdb to about 2016). In terms of the full investigation: Using TCR repertoire profiling, the study followed T-cell immune reconstitution in a quantitative way in children after TCRalphabeta/CD19-depleted allogeneic hematopoietic cell transplantation.

The receptor library was made with PCR. TCRdb records Illumina HiSeq 2500 as the sequencer. Molecular barcoding was employed in the preparation of TCR libraries, with unique molecular identifiers being used to normalize TCRbeta repertoire quantification. The raw public reads went through TCRdb reprocessing: fastp at Q25, MiXCR clone calling, in-frame beta chains kept. Rows matching on CDR3 protein sequence are summarized as one entry with the most common DNA and genes. This sample holds 150,000 to 200,000 distinct CDR3 sequences; less than 8% were observed only once. The ten top clones hold over 2.5% of the sample.

The chain couples TRBV12-3 or TRBV12-4 to TRBJ1-3; the D gene is not confidently resolved. The TCR comes from a human donor who donated a stem cell graft to a child with Wiskott-Aldrich syndrome. The sequenced sample was PBMCs from the stem cell graft donor, obtained from the stem cell graft. The CDR3 here reads CASSPSGNTIYF. The nucleotide sequence reads as follows: TGTGCCAGCAGCCCCTCTGGAAACACCATATATTTT.